Listed below are T cell receptor beta chains from one sample, sequenced in a study of shared clonotypes between healthy human individuals. Using immunoSEQ multiplex PCR, the repertoire was profiled, and TCRdb retains in-frame clones only, with some absent. This sample has millions of clones, with around nine tenths found just once. Sequencing was done on a sample of naive CD4+ T cells sorted from blood. These TCRs come from a young man in good health. The CDR3 runs from the conserved cysteine through the conserved F or W. Fields, in order: J gene, V gene, clone size, D gene, CDR3 protein, CDR3 DNA. D genes are given only for firm matches. Rows may omit the clone size; those that give it use once, few, many or a size class.

j_gene: TRBJ2-5; v_gene: TRBV18; abundance: .; d_gene: TRBD1; CDR3aa: CASSPLGQGALQETQYF; CDR3nt: TGTGCCAGCTCACCACTCGGACAGGGGGCATTACAAGAGACCCAGTACTTC
j_gene: TRBJ2-5; v_gene: TRBV5-1; abundance: .; d_gene: .; CDR3aa: CASSLGVVGETQYF; CDR3nt: TGCGCCAGCAGCTTGGGCGTGGTGGGGGAGACCCAGTACTTC
j_gene: TRBJ2-5; v_gene: TRBV18; abundance: .; d_gene: TRBD1; CDR3aa: CASSPGLDRGRETQYF; CDR3nt: TGTGCCAGCTCACCAGGGTTGGACAGGGGGCGAGAGACCCAGTACTTC
j_gene: TRBJ1-2; v_gene: TRBV2; abundance: .; d_gene: .; CDR3aa: CASSVNEGFEGYTF; CDR3nt: TGTGCCAGCAGTGTTAACGAGGGTTTCGAGGGCTACACCTTC
j_gene: TRBJ1-4; v_gene: TRBV30; abundance: .; d_gene: .; CDR3aa: CAWKPGPLLTNEKLFF; CDR3nt: TGTGCCTGGAAACCGGGACCCCTTCTGACTAATGAAAAACTGTTTTTT
j_gene: TRBJ1-5; v_gene: TRBV28; abundance: .; d_gene: .; CDR3aa: CASSLRTENSNQPQHF; CDR3nt: TGTGCCAGCAGTTTAAGGACAGAGAATAGCAATCAGCCCCAGCATTTT
j_gene: TRBJ2-7; v_gene: TRBV11-2; abundance: .; d_gene: .; CDR3aa: CASSLDFEPGDEQYF; CDR3nt: TGTGCCAGCAGCTTAGACTTCGAACCGGGGGACGAGCAGTACTTC
j_gene: TRBJ2-5; v_gene: TRBV29-1; abundance: .; d_gene: TRBD2; CDR3aa: CSARLMEAGGGETQYF; CDR3nt: TGCAGTGCACGGTTGATGGAAGCGGGGGGCGGGGAGACCCAGTACTTC
j_gene: TRBJ1-6; v_gene: TRBV5-1; abundance: .; d_gene: TRBD1; CDR3aa: CASSVGQGPSPLHF; CDR3nt: TGCGCCAGCAGCGTCGGACAGGGCCCCTCACCCCTCCACTTT
j_gene: TRBJ1-5; v_gene: TRBV15; abundance: .; d_gene: .; CDR3aa: CATSRAGAPQHF; CDR3nt: TGTGCCACCAGCAGGGCCGGGGCGCCCCAGCATTTT
j_gene: TRBJ1-1; v_gene: TRBV4-1; abundance: few; d_gene: .; CDR3aa: CASSQDSGGARTEAFF; CDR3nt: TGCGCCAGCAGCCAAGATAGCGGGGGCGCAAGGACTGAAGCTTTCTTT
j_gene: TRBJ2-7; v_gene: TRBV5-1; abundance: .; d_gene: .; CDR3aa: CASSFGGSYEQYF; CDR3nt: TGCGCCAGCAGCTTCGGGGGTTCCTACGAGCAGTACTTC
j_gene: TRBJ2-7; v_gene: TRBV29-1; abundance: .; d_gene: TRBD2; CDR3aa: CSVEDGLAPDEQYF; CDR3nt: TGCAGCGTTGAAGACGGACTAGCGCCCGACGAGCAGTACTTC
j_gene: TRBJ2-5; v_gene: TRBV18; abundance: .; d_gene: .; CDR3aa: CASSPRPGLTAETQYF; CDR3nt: TGTGCCAGCTCACCACGGCCGGGACTCACAGCGGAGACCCAGTACTTC
j_gene: TRBJ1-3; v_gene: TRBV5-1; abundance: .; d_gene: .; CDR3aa: CASSLTPVGNTIYF; CDR3nt: TGCGCCAGCAGCTTGACCCCTGTTGGAAACACCATATATTTT
j_gene: TRBJ1-1; v_gene: TRBV7-9; abundance: .; d_gene: .; CDR3aa: CASSLEGMNTEAFF; CDR3nt: TGTGCCAGCAGCCTCGAGGGGATGAACACTGAAGCTTTCTTT
j_gene: TRBJ1-1; v_gene: TRBV5-1; abundance: few; d_gene: TRBD1; CDR3aa: CASSMGQGVGEAFF; CDR3nt: TGCGCCAGCAGCATGGGACAGGGAGTCGGTGAAGCTTTCTTT
j_gene: TRBJ2-5; v_gene: TRBV11-1; abundance: .; d_gene: TRBD1; CDR3aa: CASSYGQGAGETQYF; CDR3nt: TGTGCCAGCAGCTATGGACAGGGGGCTGGGGAGACCCAGTACTTC
j_gene: TRBJ1-1; v_gene: TRBV18; abundance: .; d_gene: .; CDR3aa: CASSPPGSQNTEAFF; CDR3nt: TGTGCCAGCTCACCACCTGGCAGCCAGAACACTGAAGCTTTCTTT
j_gene: TRBJ2-1; v_gene: TRBV9; abundance: .; d_gene: TRBD2; CDR3aa: CASSSFRTSGYNEQFF; CDR3nt: TGTGCCAGCAGCTCCTTCCGGACTAGCGGTTACAATGAGCAGTTCTTC
j_gene: TRBJ2-3; v_gene: TRBV6-1; abundance: .; d_gene: TRBD2; CDR3aa: CASSGRTSGKTSTDTQYF; CDR3nt: TGTGCCAGCAGTGGGCGGACTAGCGGGAAAACTAGCACAGATACGCAGTATTTT
j_gene: TRBJ2-1; v_gene: TRBV5-1; abundance: once; d_gene: TRBD2; CDR3aa: CASSLGQAGGSYNEQFF; CDR3nt: TGCGCCAGCAGCTTGGGTCAAGCGGGAGGATCCTACAATGAGCAGTTCTTC
j_gene: TRBJ2-3; v_gene: TRBV18; abundance: .; d_gene: TRBD1; CDR3aa: CASSPSGQGTDTQYF; CDR3nt: TGTGCCAGCTCACCGTCGGGACAGGGCACAGATACGCAGTATTTT
j_gene: TRBJ1-3; v_gene: TRBV5-4; abundance: .; d_gene: .; CDR3aa: CASSFGQNGGNTIYF; CDR3nt: TGTGCCAGCAGCTTTGGGCAAAACGGAGGAAACACCATATATTTT
j_gene: TRBJ2-1; v_gene: TRBV18; abundance: .; d_gene: .; CDR3aa: CASSPITGTQSYNEQFF; CDR3nt: TGTGCCAGCTCACCCATAACCGGGACACAATCCTACAATGAGCAGTTCTTC
j_gene: TRBJ2-5; v_gene: TRBV10-1; abundance: .; d_gene: TRBD2; CDR3aa: CASSTSGLGETQYF; CDR3nt: TGCGCCAGCAGTACTAGCGGCCTGGGAGAGACCCAGTACTTC
j_gene: TRBJ1-2; v_gene: TRBV11-2; abundance: .; d_gene: .; CDR3aa: CASSEETYYGYTF; CDR3nt: TGTGCCAGCAGCGAGGAGACGTACTATGGCTACACCTTC
j_gene: TRBJ2-5; v_gene: TRBV5-4; abundance: .; d_gene: TRBD2; CDR3aa: CASSLGTSGAQETQYF; CDR3nt: TGTGCCAGCAGCTTGGGAACTAGCGGGGCTCAAGAGACCCAGTACTTC
j_gene: TRBJ1-6; v_gene: TRBV27; abundance: few; d_gene: .; CDR3aa: CASSLRSSYNSPLHF; CDR3nt: TGTGCCAGCAGTTTAAGAAGCTCCTATAATTCACCCCTCCACTTT
j_gene: TRBJ2-7; v_gene: TRBV5-1; abundance: .; d_gene: .; CDR3aa: CASSPGGNSYEQYF; CDR3nt: TGCGCCAGCAGCCCAGGTGGTAATTCCTACGAGCAGTACTTC
j_gene: TRBJ1-1; v_gene: TRBV11-2; abundance: .; d_gene: TRBD1; CDR3aa: CASSQRLRQGRGTEAFF; CDR3nt: TGTGCCAGCAGCCAGCGCTTACGACAGGGGCGGGGCACTGAAGCTTTCTTT
j_gene: TRBJ1-1; v_gene: TRBV11-2; abundance: .; d_gene: .; CDR3aa: CASSGLRQNTEAFF; CDR3nt: TGTGCCAGCAGCGGACTAAGGCAGAACACTGAAGCTTTCTTT
j_gene: TRBJ2-2; v_gene: TRBV28; abundance: .; d_gene: .; CDR3aa: CASRGGTIPSGELFF; CDR3nt: TGTGCCAGCAGAGGGGGGACTATCCCCTCCGGGGAGCTGTTTTTT
j_gene: TRBJ2-4; v_gene: TRBV6-6; abundance: .; d_gene: .; CDR3aa: CAIQGGSKNIQYF; CDR3nt: TGTGCCATCCAAGGGGGGTCCAAAAACATTCAGTACTTC
j_gene: TRBJ1-3; v_gene: TRBV30; abundance: .; d_gene: .; CDR3aa: CAWSATDSGNTIYF; CDR3nt: TGTGCCTGGAGTGCGACGGACTCTGGAAACACCATATATTTT
j_gene: TRBJ2-6; v_gene: TRBV10-3; abundance: .; d_gene: .; CDR3aa: CAISESWGQTGANVLTF; CDR3nt: TGTGCCATCAGTGAGTCCTGGGGGCAAACTGGGGCCAACGTCCTGACTTTC
j_gene: TRBJ2-7; v_gene: TRBV9; abundance: .; d_gene: .; CDR3aa: CASSVDGAAYEQYF; CDR3nt: TGTGCCAGCAGCGTAGACGGGGCCGCCTACGAGCAGTACTTC
j_gene: TRBJ1-4; v_gene: TRBV6-5; abundance: .; d_gene: .; CDR3aa: CASSPPGGEKLFF; CDR3nt: TGTGCCAGCAGTCCCCCGGGTGGTGAAAAACTGTTTTTT
j_gene: TRBJ1-2; v_gene: TRBV30; abundance: .; d_gene: .; CDR3aa: CAWSPTGARYGYTF; CDR3nt: TGTGCCTGGAGTCCGACCGGGGCTCGATATGGCTACACCTTC
j_gene: TRBJ2-3; v_gene: TRBV6-5; abundance: .; d_gene: .; CDR3aa: CASSYLGRDTQYF; CDR3nt: TGTGCCAGCAGTTATCTGGGAAGAGATACGCAGTATTTT
j_gene: TRBJ2-7; v_gene: TRBV30; abundance: .; d_gene: .; CDR3aa: CAWSVGPSGSHSYEQYF; CDR3nt: TGTGCCTGGAGTGTGGGCCCGAGCGGGTCGCACTCCTACGAGCAGTACTTC
j_gene: TRBJ1-1; v_gene: TRBV19; abundance: .; d_gene: .; CDR3aa: CASSIVKGGREAFF; CDR3nt: TGTGCCAGTAGTATAGTGAAGGGGGGACGGGAGGCTTTCTTT
j_gene: TRBJ1-2; v_gene: TRBV11-2; abundance: .; d_gene: .; CDR3aa: CASSLAVRASHGYTF; CDR3nt: TGTGCCAGCAGCTTAGCGGTCAGGGCGAGCCATGGCTACACCTTC
j_gene: TRBJ1-5; v_gene: TRBV6-1; abundance: .; d_gene: TRBD1; CDR3aa: CASSEEWTGRVQPQHF; CDR3nt: TGTGCCAGCAGTGAAGAATGGACAGGGCGGGTGCAGCCCCAGCATTTT
j_gene: TRBJ1-1; v_gene: TRBV27; abundance: .; d_gene: .; CDR3aa: CASSLVPGVNTEAFF; CDR3nt: TGTGCCAGCAGTTTAGTCCCAGGGGTGAACACTGAAGCTTTCTTT
j_gene: TRBJ2-7; v_gene: TRBV5-1; abundance: once; d_gene: .; CDR3aa: CASSQDRPTYEQYF; CDR3nt: TGCGCCAGCAGCCAGGACAGACCGACCTACGAGCAGTACTTC
j_gene: TRBJ1-1; v_gene: TRBV30; abundance: .; d_gene: .; CDR3aa: CAGGFRGKNTEAFF; CDR3nt: TGTGCCGGGGGCTTTAGGGGTAAGAACACTGAAGCTTTCTTT
j_gene: TRBJ1-3; v_gene: TRBV7-2; abundance: once; d_gene: .; CDR3aa: CASSPGGTVTIYF; CDR3nt: TGTGCCAGCAGCCCTGGGGGGACGGTTACCATATATTTT
j_gene: TRBJ2-7; v_gene: TRBV5-1; abundance: .; d_gene: TRBD2; CDR3aa: CASSFDGGSSYEQYF; CDR3nt: TGCGCCAGCAGCTTCGACGGCGGGAGTAGCTACGAGCAGTACTTC
j_gene: TRBJ2-7; v_gene: TRBV5-1; abundance: .; d_gene: .; CDR3aa: CASSRDGSHEQYF; CDR3nt: TGCGCCAGCAGCCGGGACGGTTCACACGAGCAGTACTTC
j_gene: TRBJ1-5; v_gene: TRBV6-1; abundance: .; d_gene: .; CDR3aa: CASISRGNQPQHF; CDR3nt: TGTGCCAGCATCAGCAGGGGAAATCAGCCCCAGCATTTT
j_gene: TRBJ1-6; v_gene: TRBV11-2; abundance: .; d_gene: .; CDR3aa: CASSLVGPKERLHF; CDR3nt: TGTGCCAGCAGCTTAGTTGGGCCCAAAGAGCGCCTCCACTTT
j_gene: TRBJ2-1; v_gene: TRBV30; abundance: .; d_gene: .; CDR3aa: CAWSEGTPNPKTNEQFF; CDR3nt: TGTGCCTGGAGTGAGGGGACTCCGAATCCGAAAACGAATGAGCAGTTCTTC
j_gene: TRBJ2-1; v_gene: TRBV5-6; abundance: .; d_gene: .; CDR3aa: CASSLVGSSRPEQFF; CDR3nt: TGTGCCAGCAGCTTGGTCGGTTCTTCCAGACCCGAGCAGTTCTTC
j_gene: TRBJ2-1; v_gene: TRBV6-5; abundance: .; d_gene: TRBD1; CDR3aa: CASSYSWGQYNEQFF; CDR3nt: TGTGCCAGCAGTTACTCATGGGGACAGTACAATGAGCAGTTCTTC
j_gene: TRBJ2-3; v_gene: TRBV6-1; abundance: .; d_gene: .; CDR3aa: CASSEGGGTDTQYF; CDR3nt: TGTGCCAGCAGTGAAGGGGGGGGCACAGATACGCAGTATTTT